The clone carrying this TCR beta chain was seen a single time. The data were taken from a study of blood T cell repertoires in COVID-19. The data were produced by immunoSEQ multiplex PCR, yet TCRdb's version contains in-frame clones alone and is incomplete. Of 40,000 or so clones listed, approximately 92% were seen once; the top ten hold more than 10%. In germline, CDR1 is SEHNR, CDR2 FQNEAQ (reference sequence). V lost 4 bases to trimming and J lost 3 bases, with 4 bases between them. This CDR3 region has 11 residues. This TCR came from a human donor in a cohort sampled during active COVID-19. Sequencing input: peripheral blood. This chain joins TRBV7-9 and TRBJ2-7; D is undetermined. The CDR3 loop reads CASSSNYEQYF. In DNA, the CDR3 is TGTGCCAGCAGCTCCAACTACGAGCAGTACTTC. The whole variable domain, filled in from reference TRBV7-9 and TRBJ2-7, reads DTGVSQNPRHKITKRGQNVTFRCDPISEHNRLYWYRQTLGQGPEFLTYFQNEAQLEKSRLLSDRFSAERPKGSFSTLEIQRTEQGDSAMYLCASSSNYEQYFGPGTRLTVT.